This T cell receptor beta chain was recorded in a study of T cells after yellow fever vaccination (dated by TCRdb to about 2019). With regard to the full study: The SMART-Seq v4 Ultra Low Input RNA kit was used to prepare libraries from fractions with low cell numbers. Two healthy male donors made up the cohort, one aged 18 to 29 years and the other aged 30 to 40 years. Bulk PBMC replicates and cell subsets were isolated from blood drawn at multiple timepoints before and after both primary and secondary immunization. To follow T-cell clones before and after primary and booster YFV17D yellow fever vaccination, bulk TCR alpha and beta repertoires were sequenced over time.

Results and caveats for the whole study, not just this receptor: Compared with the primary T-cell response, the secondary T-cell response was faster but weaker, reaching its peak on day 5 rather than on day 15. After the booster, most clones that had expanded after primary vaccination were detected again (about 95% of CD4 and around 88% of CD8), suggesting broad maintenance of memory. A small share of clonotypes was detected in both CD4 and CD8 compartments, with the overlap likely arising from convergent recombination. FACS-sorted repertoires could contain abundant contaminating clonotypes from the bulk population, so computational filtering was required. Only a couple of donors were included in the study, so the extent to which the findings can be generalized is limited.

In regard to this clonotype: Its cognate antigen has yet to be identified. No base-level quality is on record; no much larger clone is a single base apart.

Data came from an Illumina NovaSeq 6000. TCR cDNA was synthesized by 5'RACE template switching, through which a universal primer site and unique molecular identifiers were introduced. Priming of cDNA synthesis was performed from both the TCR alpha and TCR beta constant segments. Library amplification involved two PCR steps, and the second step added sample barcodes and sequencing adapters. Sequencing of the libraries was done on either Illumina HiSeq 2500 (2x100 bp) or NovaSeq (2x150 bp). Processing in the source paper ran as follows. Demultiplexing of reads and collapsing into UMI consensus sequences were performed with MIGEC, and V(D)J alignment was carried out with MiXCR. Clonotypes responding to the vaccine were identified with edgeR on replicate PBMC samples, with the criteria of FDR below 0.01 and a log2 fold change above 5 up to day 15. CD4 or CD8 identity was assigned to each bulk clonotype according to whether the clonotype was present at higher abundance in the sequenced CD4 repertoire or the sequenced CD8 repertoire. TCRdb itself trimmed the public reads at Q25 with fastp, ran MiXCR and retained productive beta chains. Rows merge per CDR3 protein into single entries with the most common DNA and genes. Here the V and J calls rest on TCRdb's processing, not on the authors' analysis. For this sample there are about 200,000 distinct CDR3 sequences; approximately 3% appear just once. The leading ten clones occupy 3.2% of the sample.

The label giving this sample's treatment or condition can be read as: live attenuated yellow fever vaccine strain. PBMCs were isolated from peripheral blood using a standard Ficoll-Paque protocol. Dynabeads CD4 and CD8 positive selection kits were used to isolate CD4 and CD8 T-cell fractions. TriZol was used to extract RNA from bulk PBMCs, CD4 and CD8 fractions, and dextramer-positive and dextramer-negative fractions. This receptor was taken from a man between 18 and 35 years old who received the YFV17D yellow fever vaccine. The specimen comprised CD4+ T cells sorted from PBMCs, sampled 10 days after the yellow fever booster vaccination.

The DNA reads as follows: TGTGCCAGCAGCGAACAGACAACTAATGAAAAACTGTTTTTT. It translates to CASSEQTTNEKLFF. The chain was built from TRBV25-1 and TRBJ1-4, with no D gene named confidently. CDR1 and CDR2 are drawn from the germline V gene: MGHDK, SYGVNS. V is pared back by 6 bases and J by 0 bases, with 8 bases lying between the germline termini. Its CDR3 holds 14 amino acids, cysteine through phenylalanine. The read is trimmed to its CDR3 DNA, 42 bases read in frame from base 1.